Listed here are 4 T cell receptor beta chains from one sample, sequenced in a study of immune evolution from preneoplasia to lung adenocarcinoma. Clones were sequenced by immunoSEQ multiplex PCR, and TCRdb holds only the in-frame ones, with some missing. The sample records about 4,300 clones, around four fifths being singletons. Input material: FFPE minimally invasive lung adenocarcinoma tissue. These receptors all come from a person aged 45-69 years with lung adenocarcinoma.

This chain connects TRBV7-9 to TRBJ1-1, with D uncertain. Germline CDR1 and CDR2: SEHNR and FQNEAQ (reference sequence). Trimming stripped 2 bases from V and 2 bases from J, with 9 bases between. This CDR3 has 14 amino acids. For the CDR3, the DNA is TGTGCCAGCAGCTTATCATCAAGTAACACTGAAGCTTTCTTT. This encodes CASSLSSSNTEAFF.

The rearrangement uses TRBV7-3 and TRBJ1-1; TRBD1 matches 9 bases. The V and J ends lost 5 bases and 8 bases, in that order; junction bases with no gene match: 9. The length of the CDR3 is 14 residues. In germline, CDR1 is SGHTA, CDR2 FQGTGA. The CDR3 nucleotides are TGTGCCAGCAGCGCTCTTTCGGGACAGGGAGAAGCTTTCTTT. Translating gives CASSALSGQGEAFF. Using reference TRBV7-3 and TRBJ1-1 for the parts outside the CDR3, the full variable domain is GAGVSQTPSNKVTEKGKYVELRCDPISGHTALYWYRQSLGQGPEFLIYFQGTGAADDSGLPNDRFFAVRPEGSVSTLKIQRTERGDSAVYLCASSALSGQGEAFFGQGTRLTVV.

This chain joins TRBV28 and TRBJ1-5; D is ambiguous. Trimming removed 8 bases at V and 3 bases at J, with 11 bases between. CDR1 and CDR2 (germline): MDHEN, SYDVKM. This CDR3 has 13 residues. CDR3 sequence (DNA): TGTGCCAGCCAAAACAACATCAATCAGCCCCAGCATTTT. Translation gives CASQNNINQPQHF.

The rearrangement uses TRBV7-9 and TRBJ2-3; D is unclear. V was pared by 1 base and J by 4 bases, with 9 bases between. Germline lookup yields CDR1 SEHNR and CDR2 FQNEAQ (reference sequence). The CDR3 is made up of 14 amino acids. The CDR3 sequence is CASSLETFADTQYF. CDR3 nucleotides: TGTGCCAGCAGCTTAGAGACCTTTGCAGATACGCAGTATTTT.